One sample yielded the 29 T cell receptor beta chains listed below, sequenced in a study of T cell responses to AZD1222 COVID-19 vaccine. Clones were read by immunoSEQ multiplex PCR, and TCRdb kept only the in-frame ones, dropping some. The sample comprises about 130,000 clones, 80% to 95% of which are singletons, and less than 4.5% rests with the top ten. The input for sequencing was peripheral blood, taken on day 0 of AZD1222 vaccination. The receptors originated from an adult in good health.

The chain has TRBV11-2 and TRBJ2-1; the D gene is possibly TRBD2 (5 bases). The CDR3 contains 18 residues. Germline V gives CDR1 SGHAT, CDR2 FQNNGV. Trimming stripped 2 bases from V and 0 bases from J, with 17 bases between. CDR3 region: CASSLTYWEKNSYNEQFF. The CDR3 bases are TGTGCCAGCAGCTTAACCTATTGGGAGAAAAACTCCTACAATGAGCAGTTCTTC. Full variable domain (missing parts from reference TRBV11-2 and TRBJ2-1): EAGVAQSPRYKIIEKRQSVAFWCNPISGHATLYWYQQILGQGPKLLIQFQNNGVVDDSQLPKDRFSAERLKGVDSTLKIQPAKLEDSAVYLCASSLTYWEKNSYNEQFFGPGTRLTVL.

The chain is built from TRBV7-2 and TRBJ2-1; tentative D call: TRBD2 (6 bases). The CDR3 runs to 15 residues. Trimming removed 1 base at V and 8 bases at J, with 15 bases between. The V gene's germline CDR1 is SGHTA and CDR2 FQGNSA. CDR3 coding DNA: TGTGCCAGCAGCTTAGAGCGGGCGCTAGCCTATGAGCAGTTCTTC. Its translation: CASSLERALAYEQFF.

The rearrangement joins TRBV11-2 to TRBJ2-7; 7 bases match TRBD2. Looked up from germline, CDR1 is SGHAT and CDR2 is FQNNGV. There are 15 residues in the CDR3. V was pared by 5 bases and J by 3 bases, with 10 bases of the junction left unmatched. The DNA for the CDR3 is TGTGCCAGCAGCGACCCAGGACTAGAGATCTACGAGCAGTACTTC. Residues: CASSDPGLEIYEQYF. Filled out from reference TRBV11-2 and TRBJ2-7, the complete variable domain reads EAGVAQSPRYKIIEKRQSVAFWCNPISGHATLYWYQQILGQGPKLLIQFQNNGVVDDSQLPKDRFSAERLKGVDSTLKIQPAKLEDSAVYLCASSDPGLEIYEQYFGPGTRLTVT.

The V gene is TRBV30, the J gene TRBJ2-7, with TRBD2 matching over 8 bases. CDR3 length: 17 residues. Germline assignment: CDR1 GTSNPN and CDR2 SVGIG (reference sequence). V shed 2 bases and J 6 bases; nucleotides not matched to a gene: 18. The DNA for the CDR3 is TGTGCCTGGAGTAGCGTGGCGGGAGGAACGCTAGGGTCCGAGCAGTACTTC. This translates into CAWSSVAGGTLGSEQYF.

A note on this clone: One end of the junction is discordant with germline, which a read error may explain. This chain uses TRBV10-1 with TRBJ2-3; D is perhaps TRBD2 (5 bases). Germline V CDR1 and CDR2: WNHNN, SYGVQD (reference sequence). This CDR3 is 13 amino acids long. CDR3 DNA sequence: TGCGCCAGCAATGAGAGGGGCACAGATACGCAGTATTTT. Translating gives CASNERGTDTQYF.

The genes are TRBV24-1 and TRBJ2-5; D is perhaps TRBD1 (6 bases). V was pared by 3 bases and J by 2 bases, with 12 bases between. Germline-derived CDR1 and CDR2 are KGHDR and SFDVKD. The CDR3 is made up of 15 amino acids. This CDR3 reads CATSDPRTAQETQYF. DNA for the CDR3: TGTGCCACCAGTGATCCCCGGACAGCGCAAGAGACCCAGTACTTC.

The V gene is TRBV5-1, the J gene TRBJ1-6; no firm D call. Per germline, CDR1 SGHRS and CDR2 YFSETQ. Trimming removed 0 bases from V and 0 bases from J, with 4 bases in between. CDR3 length equals 15 residues. The CDR3 sequence: CASSLDSSYNSPLHF. Written as DNA, the CDR3 is TGCGCCAGCAGCTTGGACAGCTCCTATAATTCACCCCTCCACTTT.

The genes are TRBV10-3 and TRBJ1-5; TRBD1 aligns across 7 bases. This CDR3 region has 15 residues. Germline V gives CDR1 ENHRY, CDR2 SYGVKD. After removal of 4 bases from V and 4 bases from J, the junction contained 7 bases not matched to a gene. CDR3: CAISVEGGKNQPQHF. CDR3 nucleotides: TGTGCCATCAGTGTTGAAGGGGGCAAGAATCAGCCCCAGCATTTT.

The chain links TRBV3-1 (or the pseudogene TRBV3-2) to TRBJ2-3; no clear D. This CDR3 is 15 amino acids long. Trimming removed 1 base from V and 1 base from J, with 9 bases in between. Germline loops: CDR1 LGHDT, CDR2 YNNKEL (reference sequence). This CDR3 is CASSQGLTRTDTQYF. CDR3 sequence (DNA): TGTGCCAGCAGCCAAGGACTCACCCGCACAGATACGCAGTATTTT.

This chain links TRBV12-5 with TRBJ2-3; the match to TRBD1 covers 7 bases. Germline-derived CDR1 and CDR2 are LGHNT and FRNRAP. The V gene end was trimmed by 6 bases and the J gene end by 3 bases; junction bases not matched to a gene: 9. This CDR3 spans 15 amino acids. The DNA for the CDR3 is TGTGCTAGTGGGACGGGACAGATGTTGACAGATACGCAGTATTTT. Its translation: CASGTGQMLTDTQYF. Full variable domain (missing parts from reference TRBV12-5 and TRBJ2-3): DARVTQTPRHKVTEMGQEVTMRCQPILGHNTVFWYRQTMMQGLELLAYFRNRAPLDDSGMPKDRFSAEMPDATLATLKIQPSEPRDSAVYFCASGTGQMLTDTQYFGPGTRLTVL.

The chain couples TRBV28 to TRBJ1-5, with 7 bases lining up with TRBD1. CDR1 is MDHEN and CDR2 is SYDVKM in the germline V gene. This CDR3 region has 14 residues. The V and J ends lost 4 bases and 5 bases, in that order; junction bases with no gene match: 5. CDR3 loop: CASSYSGGDQPQHF. The DNA of the CDR3 is TGTGCCAGCAGTTATTCAGGGGGAGATCAGCCCCAGCATTTT.

This clone was seen once. This chain links TRBV6-1 with TRBJ1-5, with TRBD1 as a possible D gene (6 bases). Germline CDR1 and CDR2: MNHNS and SASEGT. The CDR3 extends over 13 amino acids. V shed 3 bases and J shed 6 bases, with 9 bases lying between them. The CDR3 loop is CASSDPGAQPQHF. The CDR3 region has the DNA TGTGCCAGCAGTGATCCGGGGGCTCAGCCCCAGCATTTT.

The DNA of the CDR3 is TGTGCCAGCAGCCAAACGCGGGCAGGGTCCTACGAGCAGTACTTC. Residues: CASSQTRAGSYEQYF. The V gene is TRBV14, the J gene TRBJ2-7; D tentatively reads TRBD1 or TRBD2 (5 bases each). Trimming pared 2 bases from V and 1 base from J, leaving 12 bases between. The CDR3 extends over 15 amino acids. The germline V gene has CDR1 SGHDN and CDR2 FVKESK.

The chain carries TRBV19 and TRBJ2-7; TRBD2 might be the D (6 bases). The V gene's germline CDR1 is LNHDA and CDR2 SQIVND (reference sequence). Between the trimmed V and J ends, which lost 3 bases and 4 bases, there was a span of 16 bases. The CDR3 covers 15 residues. The CDR3 is CASSMAGTPTYEQYF. The CDR3 DNA is TGTGCCAGTAGTATGGCCGGGACTCCTACTTACGAGCAGTACTTC.

The CDR3 loop reads CASSPTGEGGYTF. The CDR3 DNA reads as TGTGCCAGCAGCCCTACAGGGGAGGGGGGCTACACCTTC. The chain joins TRBV12-3 or TRBV12-4 to TRBJ1-2, with 7 nucleotides matching TRBD1. This CDR3 has 13 residues. V lost 6 bases and J lost 8; bases outside the gene matches: 9.

The genes are TRBV27 and TRBJ2-1, with a weak D call TRBD2 (6 bases). Per the germline V gene, CDR1 is MNHEY and CDR2 is SMNVEV (reference sequence). V was pared by 2 bases and J by 8 bases, with 16 bases between. This CDR3 has 15 residues. The CDR3 is CASSLRTIRPDEQFF. The CDR3 nucleotides are TGTGCCAGCAGTTTAAGGACTATTAGGCCGGATGAGCAGTTCTTC.

The chain has TRBV29-1 and TRBJ1-2; TRBD1 matches 10 bases. With V trimmed by 3 bases and J by 7 bases, 11 bases remained unmatched. The CDR3 has 15 residues. Per the germline V gene, CDR1 is SQVTM and CDR2 is ANQGSEA. The chain's CDR3 is CSVEPGTGALRGYTF. CDR3 in DNA: TGCAGCGTTGAGCCGGGGACAGGGGCCTTGCGTGGCTACACCTTC.

Here the CDR3 reads CASSEWIAGDGGYTF. CDR3 nucleotides: TGTGCCAGCAGTGAATGGATTGCGGGGGACGGCGGCTACACCTTC. The J gene is TRBJ1-2, the V gene TRBV6-1; weak D call: TRBD1 (5 bases). This CDR3 comprises 15 residues. V dropped 2 bases and J dropped 8 bases, with 18 bases sitting between them. Looked up from germline, CDR1 is MNHNS and CDR2 is SASEGT.

This chain connects TRBV12-3 or TRBV12-4 to TRBJ2-7; D gene unclear. The CDR3 runs 11 residues. The V and J ends lost 5 bases and 1 base respectively, with 3 bases between them. The CDR3 DNA reads as TGTGCCAGCAGTCCTTCCTACGAGCAGTACTTC. Amino acids: CASSPSYEQYF.

The CDR3 DNA is TGTGCCAGCAGCCAAGTAGGCGGGAGTCGAGATGAGCAGTTCTTC. Protein: CASSQVGGSRDEQFF. The J gene is TRBJ2-1, the V gene TRBV4-2; 7 positions agree with TRBD2. Germline V gene lookup returns CDR1 LGHNA and CDR2 YNFKEQ. The V segment lost 1 base and the J segment 8 bases; nucleotides outside the gene matches: 8. The CDR3 consists of 15 residues.

The CDR3 protein is CASSHTRNTEAFF. The DNA for the CDR3 is TGTGCCAGCAGCCATACAAGGAACACTGAAGCTTTCTTT. The chain couples TRBV3-1 (or the pseudogene TRBV3-2) to TRBJ1-1; no firm D call. This CDR3 is 13 amino acids long. Trimming left V 3 bases short and J 1 base short, with 6 bases between. The germline gives CDR1 LGHDT, CDR2 YNNKEL (reference sequence).

The rearrangement joins TRBV6-2 or TRBV6-3 to TRBJ2-6; the D is unclear. V shed 3 bases and J shed 4 bases, with 4 bases lying between them. Germline CDR1 and CDR2: MNHEY and SVGEGT. CDR3 length equals 13 residues. In DNA, the CDR3 is TGTGCCAGCAGTTATCAGGGGGCCAACGTCCTGACTTTC. Amino acid sequence: CASSYQGANVLTF.

The chain uses TRBV6-4 and TRBJ1-1; D gene uncertain. The CDR3 is 14 residues long. The germline gives CDR1 MRHNA, CDR2 SNTAGT. V was shortened by 2 bases and J by 1 base, with 8 bases between the two germline ends. DNA for the CDR3: TGTGCCAGCAGTGACCGTGACCGGAACACTGAAGCTTTCTTT. This encodes CASSDRDRNTEAFF.

The chain recombines TRBV5-1 with TRBJ2-2, with 7 nucleotides matching TRBD2. The CDR3 sequence is 15 residues long. CDR1 is SGHRS, CDR2 YFSETQ, per germline. After removal of 4 bases from V and 0 bases from J, the junction contained 3 bases not matched to a gene. Here the CDR3 DNA reads TGCGCCAGCAGCAAGGGACTAACGAACACCGGGGAGCTGTTTTTT. Translating it yields CASSKGLTNTGELFF.

CDR3 in amino acids: CASNLSGTGTGELFF. CDR3 in DNA: TGTGCCAGCAACTTATCTGGAACGGGCACCGGGGAGCTGTTTTTT. The chain employs TRBV28 and TRBJ2-2; D is uncertain. Germline loops: CDR1 MDHEN, CDR2 SYDVKM. V gave up 7 bases and J gave up 4 bases, with 16 bases separating them. This CDR3 comprises 15 residues.

The chain employs TRBV6-5 and TRBJ2-2, with D uncertain. The germline gives CDR1 MNHEY, CDR2 SVGAGI. CDR3 length equals 13 residues. Trimming took 0 bases from V and 9 from J, leaving 8 bases between them. CDR3 nucleotides: TGTGCCAGCAGTTACTCCCTAGGCCGGGAGCTGTTTTTT. Translating it yields CASSYSLGRELFF.

The V call is TRBV27, the J call TRBJ2-7; 12 bases are a match to TRBD2. The CDR3 consists of 17 residues. Looked up from germline, CDR1 is MNHEY and CDR2 is SMNVEV (reference sequence). J lost 2 bases, V lost 5 bases, and 10 bases had no gene match. The CDR3 spells CASSLQLTSGRPYEQYF. Here the CDR3 DNA reads TGTGCCAGCAGTCTTCAGTTGACTAGCGGGAGACCCTACGAGCAGTACTTC.

J is TRBJ2-5 and V is TRBV29-1, with TRBD1 identical over 9 bases. This CDR3 is 14 amino acids long. The germline V gene has CDR1 SQVTM and CDR2 ANQGSEA. V dropped 4 bases and J dropped 5; count of bases not matched to a gene: 8. The CDR3 DNA sequence: TGCAGCGTTGGGACAGGGGCGGGGTCGGAGACCCAGTACTTC. It translates to CSVGTGAGSETQYF. Full variable domain (missing parts from reference TRBV29-1 and TRBJ2-5): SAVISQKPSRDICQRGTSLTIQCQVDSQVTMMFWYRQQPGQSLTLIATANQGSEATYESGFVIDKFPISRPNLTFSTLTVSNMSPEDSSIYLCSVGTGAGSETQYFGPGTRLLVL.

V usage is TRBV27 and J usage is TRBJ2-2; D is ambiguous. Trimming left V 3 bases short and J 7 bases short, with 9 bases between. Germline CDR1 MNHEY, CDR2 SMNVEV (reference sequence). The length of the CDR3 is 13 residues. The CDR3 DNA reads as TGTGCCAGCAGTTTTGGGTGGGGCGGGGAGCTGTTTTTT. This sequence encodes CASSFGWGGELFF.